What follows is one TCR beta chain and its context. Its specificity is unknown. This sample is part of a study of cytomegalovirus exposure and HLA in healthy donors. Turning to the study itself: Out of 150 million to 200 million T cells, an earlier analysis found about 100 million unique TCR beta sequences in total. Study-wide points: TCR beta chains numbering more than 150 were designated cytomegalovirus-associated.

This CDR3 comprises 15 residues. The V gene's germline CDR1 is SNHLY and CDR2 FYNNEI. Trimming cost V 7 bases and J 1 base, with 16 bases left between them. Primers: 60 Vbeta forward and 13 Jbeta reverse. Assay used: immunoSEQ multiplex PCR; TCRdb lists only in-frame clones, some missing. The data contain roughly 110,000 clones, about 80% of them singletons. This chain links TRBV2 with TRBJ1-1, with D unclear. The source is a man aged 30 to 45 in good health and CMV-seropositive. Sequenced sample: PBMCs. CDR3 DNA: TGTGCCAGCACCTCGTCTCCATGGAGGAACACTGAAGCTTTCTTT. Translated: CASTSSPWRNTEAFF.